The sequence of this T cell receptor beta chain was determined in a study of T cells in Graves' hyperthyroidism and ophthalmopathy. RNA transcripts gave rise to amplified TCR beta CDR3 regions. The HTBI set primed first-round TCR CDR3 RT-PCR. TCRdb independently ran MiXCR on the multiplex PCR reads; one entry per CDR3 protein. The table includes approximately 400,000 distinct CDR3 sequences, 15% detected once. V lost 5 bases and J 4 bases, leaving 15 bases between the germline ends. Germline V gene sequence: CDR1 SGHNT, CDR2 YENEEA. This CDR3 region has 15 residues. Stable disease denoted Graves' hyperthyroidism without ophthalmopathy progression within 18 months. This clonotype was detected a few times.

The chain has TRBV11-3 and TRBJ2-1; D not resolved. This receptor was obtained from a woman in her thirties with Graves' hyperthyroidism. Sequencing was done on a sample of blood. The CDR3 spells CASSPWTKEYNEQFF. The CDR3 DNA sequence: TGTGCCAGCAGCCCCTGGACGAAAGAGTACAATGAGCAGTTCTTC.